The 12 T cell receptor beta chains below all came from one sample that was sequenced in a study of circulating and synovial CD4+ cells in juvenile arthritis. Assay: immunoSEQ multiplex PCR; the TCRdb copy retains only in-frame clones and omits some. The sample lists tens of thousands of clones, around 93% occurring once. Sample: CD4+ T cells from blood. The receptors here all came from a human donor with juvenile idiopathic arthritis.

The chain combines TRBV19 with TRBJ2-2; tentative D call: TRBD2 (6 bases). V gave up 1 base and J gave up 5 bases, with 14 bases separating them. The V gene's germline CDR1 is LNHDA and CDR2 SQIVND (reference sequence). The CDR3 has 16 residues. The DNA of the CDR3 is TGTGCCAGTAGTATAGGAGGCGGGATAAAAACCGGGGAGCTGTTTTTT. This translates into CASSIGGGIKTGELFF. Full variable domain (missing parts from reference TRBV19 and TRBJ2-2): DGGITQSPKYLFRKEGQNVTLSCEQNLNHDAMYWYRQDPGQGLRLIYYSQIVNDFQKGDIAEGYSVSREKKESFPLTVTSAQKNPTAFYLCASSIGGGIKTGELFFGEGSRLTVL.

V usage is TRBV6-6 and J usage is TRBJ1-2; D is ambiguous. Trimming cost V 6 bases and J 8 bases, with 22 bases left between them. This CDR3 spans 15 amino acids. The V gene's germline CDR1 is MNHNY and CDR2 SVGAGI (reference sequence). DNA for the CDR3: TGTGCCAGCAGGCCAGGCGCGGGGAAGCCACGGGGCTACACCTTC. It specifies CASRPGAGKPRGYTF.

The gene calls are TRBV18 and TRBJ2-7; 7 bases are shared with TRBD2. This CDR3 spans 16 amino acids. Trimming took 2 bases from V and 2 from J; bases not matched to a gene: 9. CDR1 is KGHSH and CDR2 is LQKENI in the germline V gene. Here the CDR3 DNA reads TGTGCCAGCTCACCAGAGTTGCTGGCGGGGGCCTACGAGCAGTACTTC. The encoded protein is CASSPELLAGAYEQYF.

The chain carries TRBV5-8 and TRBJ1-1; a possible D gene is TRBD1 (5 bases). V shed 4 bases and J shed 7 bases, with 20 bases lying between them. The length of the CDR3 is 15 residues. The germline gives CDR1 SGHTS, CDR2 YDEGEE. The CDR3 is CASSRRDGGRGEAFF. CDR3 DNA sequence: TGTGCCAGCAGCCGCCGGGACGGGGGACGGGGTGAAGCTTTCTTT.

The rearrangement joins TRBV5-6 to TRBJ2-1; perhaps TRBD2 as D (5 bases). Germline lookup yields CDR1 SGHDT and CDR2 YYEEEE. The CDR3 has 16 amino acids. With 0 bases removed from V and 4 bases from J, the gap between germline ends came to 14 bases. This chain's CDR3 is CASSLDGLALYNEQFF. The CDR3 DNA is TGTGCCAGCAGCTTGGATGGGCTAGCACTTTACAATGAGCAGTTCTTC.

This chain links TRBV11-2 with TRBJ1-4, with 10 nucleotides matching TRBD1. J was trimmed by 0 bases and V by 4 bases; bases with no gene match: 11. This CDR3 is 19 amino acids long. Germline CDR1 and CDR2: SGHAT and FQNNGV. The CDR3 DNA is TGTGCCAGCAGCTCTAGACCGGGACAGGGGTATGCAACTAATGAAAAACTGTTTTTT. This sequence encodes CASSSRPGQGYATNEKLFF.

In nucleotides, the CDR3 is TGTGCCAGCAGTATTACAGGGGGACGGGCCAAAAACATTCAGTACTTC. Amino acid sequence: CASSITGGRAKNIQYF. The rearrangement uses TRBV28 and TRBJ2-4, with 8 bases aligning to TRBD1. CDR3 length: 16 residues. Trimming took 5 bases from V and 1 from J; bases not matched to a gene: 7. Germline V lookup: CDR1 MDHEN, CDR2 SYDVKM.

The chain has TRBV7-3 and TRBJ2-1; 12 bases are shared with TRBD2. Germline lookup yields CDR1 SGHTA and CDR2 FQGTGA. J lost 7 bases, V lost 2 bases, and 12 bases had no gene match. CDR3 length: 18 residues. The CDR3 DNA sequence: TGTGCCAGCAGCTTACTTTCCCGCCCGCTAGCGGGAGGGAATGAGCAGTTCTTC. Amino acid sequence: CASSLLSRPLAGGNEQFF.

This chain connects TRBV7-8 to TRBJ2-7, with 8 positions matching TRBD1. The CDR3 is 14 residues long. J was trimmed by 4 bases and V by 7 bases; bases with no gene match: 9. CDR1 is SGHVS and CDR2 is FQNEAQ in the germline V gene. As DNA, the CDR3 is TGTGCCAGCACCGCGGGACAGGAGAAGTACGAGCAGTACTTC. Protein product: CASTAGQEKYEQYF.

The chain is built from TRBV7-9 and TRBJ1-1, with D maybe TRBD1 (5 bases). The CDR3 spans 16 residues. V gave up 0 bases and J gave up 2 bases, with 13 bases separating them. The V gene's germline CDR1 is SEHNR and CDR2 FQNEAQ (reference sequence). The CDR3 here is CASSLAIGALNTEAFF. Here the CDR3 DNA reads TGTGCCAGCAGCTTAGCAATTGGGGCACTTAACACTGAAGCTTTCTTT.

V and J are TRBV6-1 and TRBJ1-4; D perhaps matches TRBD1 (6 bases). The CDR3 runs to 15 residues. Germline CDR1 and CDR2: MNHNS and SASEGT. Trimming left V 0 bases short and J 7 bases short, with 12 bases between. For the CDR3, the DNA is TGTGCCAGCAGTGAAGCAGGGGGGGGTAGTGAAAAACTGTTTTTT. Its protein product is CASSEAGGGSEKLFF.

V gene TRBV4-2 combines with J gene TRBJ2-1, with TRBD2 matching 7 bases. The CDR3 has 14 residues. CDR1 and CDR2 from the germline V gene are LGHNA and YNFKEQ. V lost 1 base to trimming and J lost 6 bases; unmatched junction nucleotides: 3. In DNA form, the CDR3 reads TGTGCCAGCAGCCAAGTCGGGAGGACCAATGAGCAGTTCTTC. This sequence encodes CASSQVGRTNEQFF.